This record looks at one T cell receptor (beta chain) sequence and its context. What it recognizes is unknown. Vbeta (60) and Jbeta (13) primers were used in the PCR. Only in-frame clones appear in the TCRdb table, and some are missing; sequencing was by immunoSEQ multiplex PCR. This table has some 100,000 clones, 69% appearing once. The junction had 12 bases not matched to a gene; V was cut back by 0 bases and J by 13 bases. Per germline, CDR1 LGHNA and CDR2 YNFKEQ. This CDR3 is 17 amino acids long. These data originate in a study of cytomegalovirus exposure and HLA in healthy donors. Study information: Among about 200 million T cells, an earlier analysis found about 110 million unique TCR beta sequences. Genotyping of 430 or so donors showed that 70% to 90% belonged to the Caucasian-associated ancestry cluster.

Findings and limits, study-wide: Later on, an analysis tied 18,000 or so TCR beta sequences to HLA alleles at 0.05 false discovery rate. In the analysis, some V segments, TRBV6-2 and TRBV6-3 included, were excluded as indistinguishable.

The sample comprised PBMCs. V and J are TRBV4-2 and TRBJ1-6, with 10 bases that match TRBD1. This receptor was obtained from a woman aged 70 to 79 in good health and CMV-seropositive. The CDR3, as DNA: TGTGCCAGCAGCCAAGATCAGGGGGACAGGGGAGCCTCGCCCCTCCACTTT. Its protein is CASSQDQGDRGASPLHF.